What follows are 10 T cell receptor beta chains derived from one specimen sequenced in a study of T cells after posttransplantation cyclophosphamide. Data came from immunoSEQ multiplex PCR; TCRdb stores just in-frame clones and leaves some out. The data show about 28,000 clones, more than 80% seen once. The sample taken for sequencing was PBMCs. All receptors derive from a middle-aged man.

This clone was found a few times. This chain links TRBV5-1 with TRBJ2-1; perhaps TRBD2 as D (5 bases). The CDR3 contains 13 residues. Germline-derived CDR1 and CDR2 are SGHRS and YFSETQ. V lost 8 bases, J lost 1 base, and 10 bases lay in between. The CDR3 sequence: CASTRDSYNEQFF. In DNA, the CDR3 is TGCGCCAGTACCCGGGATTCCTACAATGAGCAGTTCTTC.

This rearrangement joins TRBV5-3 to TRBJ2-7; D is perhaps TRBD1 (5 bases). Being an ORF, TRBV5-3 has a function that is uncertain. The CDR3 spans 13 residues. The V end was cut by 4 bases, the J end by 9 bases, with 17 bases between. The DNA of the CDR3 is TGTGCCAGAAGCCTTATTTCCAGGGTACCGCAGTACTTC. Amino acid sequence: CARSLISRVPQYF.

J is TRBJ1-2 and V is TRBV27, with D possibly being TRBD1 (6 bases). Trimming took off 5 bases at V and 2 bases at J, with 21 bases between the two ends. This CDR3 has 17 residues. Germline CDR1 MNHEY, CDR2 SMNVEV (reference sequence). The DNA for the CDR3 is TGTGCCAGCAGTCCGACGGCCCGGACAGAAAAAAACTATGGCTACACCTTC. Its translation: CASSPTARTEKNYGYTF.

The chain is built from TRBV7-8 and TRBJ2-1, with TRBD2 as a possible D gene (6 bases). Deletions cut 1 base from V and 4 bases from J, with 11 bases between. The CDR3 runs to 15 residues. Germline lookup yields CDR1 SGHVS and CDR2 FQNEAQ. CDR3 protein: CASSLGLAIYNEQFF. In nucleotides, the CDR3 is TGTGCCAGCAGCTTAGGGCTAGCGATTTACAATGAGCAGTTCTTC. Variable domain in full (rest from reference TRBV7-8 and TRBJ2-1): GAGVSQSPRYKVAKRGQDVALRCDPISGHVSLFWYQQALGQGPEFLTYFQNEAQLDKSGLPSDRFFAERPEGSVSTLKIQRTQQEDSAVYLCASSLGLAIYNEQFFGPGTRLTVL.

This sequence joins TRBV29-1 and TRBJ2-3; TRBD2 aligns across 9 bases. The CDR3 covers 17 residues. Germline assignment: CDR1 SQVTM and CDR2 ANQGSEA. V lost 6 bases and J lost 2; bases outside the gene matches: 15. DNA for the CDR3: TGCAGCGTAAGGCGGGAGGGCCGTTTTTTTACCACAGATACGCAGTATTTT. Its translation is CSVRREGRFFTTDTQYF.

In the case of this clone: The same CDR3 is also encoded by other DNA sequences in this sample. The chain combines TRBV19 with TRBJ1-6; D is unclear. The CDR3 contains 16 residues. CDR1 and CDR2 (germline): LNHDA, SQIVND (reference sequence). Trimming took 5 bases from V and 13 from J, leaving 24 bases between them. CDR3 coding DNA: TGTGCCAGTAGTGCCCCTAGCGGGGATCGTTTTTCCCCCCTCCACTTT. Protein sequence: CASSAPSGDRFSPLHF. Supplemented by reference TRBV19 and TRBJ1-6, the full variable domain reads DGGITQSPKYLFRKEGQNVTLSCEQNLNHDAMYWYRQDPGQGLRLIYYSQIVNDFQKGDIAEGYSVSREKKESFPLTVTSAQKNPTAFYLCASSAPSGDRFSPLHFGNGTRLTVT.

The chain carries TRBV11-3 and TRBJ2-3; perhaps TRBD1 as D (6 bases). CDR1 and CDR2 (germline): SGHNT, YENEEA. Trimming shortened V by 8 bases and J by 2 bases, and 20 bases separated the two germline ends. The CDR3 is 16 amino acids. The CDR3 DNA sequence: TGTGCCAGCGGACAACCAGGGGCCGATATCACAGATACGCAGTATTTT. Translated, it gives CASGQPGADITDTQYF.

The chain employs TRBV7-2 and TRBJ1-6, with a weak D call TRBD1 (5 bases). The V and J ends lost 2 bases and 6 bases respectively, with 8 bases between them. The germline gives CDR1 SGHTA, CDR2 FQGNSA. CDR3 length: 14 residues. CDR3 amino acids: CASSLQGSNSPLHF. The CDR3 coding sequence is TGTGCCAGCAGCTTACAGGGTAGTAATTCACCCCTCCACTTT. The whole variable domain, filled in from reference TRBV7-2 and TRBJ1-6, reads GAGVSQSPSNKVTEKGKDVELRCDPISGHTALYWYRQSLGQGLEFLIYFQGNSAPDKSGLPSDRFSAERTGGSVSTLTIQRTQQEDSAVYLCASSLQGSNSPLHFGNGTRLTVT.

The rearrangement uses TRBV6-1 and TRBJ2-1, with TRBD2 matching 9 bases. Germline lookup yields CDR1 MNHNS and CDR2 SASEGT. This CDR3 has 13 residues. V dropped 7 bases and J dropped 8; count of bases not matched to a gene: 6. CDR3: CASKPSGKHEQFF. Here the CDR3 DNA reads TGTGCCAGCAAGCCTAGCGGGAAGCATGAGCAGTTCTTC.

The chain uses TRBV19 and TRBJ2-7, with 10 bases matching TRBD1. This CDR3 spans 11 amino acids. Trimming at V came to 5 bases and at J to 10 bases, leaving 2 bases not matched to a gene. Looked up from germline, CDR1 is LNHDA and CDR2 is SQIVND (reference sequence). The CDR3 is CASSDRGLQYF. In DNA form, the CDR3 reads TGTGCCAGTAGTGACAGGGGGCTTCAGTACTTC.